A selection of T cell receptor beta chains follows, all from one sample in a study of cytomegalovirus exposure and HLA in healthy donors. Sequenced by immunoSEQ multiplex PCR; TCRdb stores in-frame clones only, minus some. The data hold approximately 220,000 clones, with roughly 84% observed a single time. Material for sequencing was PBMCs. The receptors shown here come from a woman between 25 and 40 years old in good health and CMV-seropositive. The CDR3 runs from the conserved cysteine through the conserved F or W. Each record gives: V gene, D gene, clone size, J gene, CDR3 DNA, CDR3 protein. The D gene is left open where the match is weak. Size is stated for part of the rows, as once, few or many counts, or as a class when the clone is expanded.

TRBV9,-,-,TRBJ1-2,TGTGCCAGCAGCGTAGCGGGAGCTAGGGGCTACACCTTC,CASSVAGARGYTF
TRBV4-1,-,-,TRBJ2-3,TGCGCCAGCAGCCCCCAGCGAGGAAGCACAGATACGCAGTATTTT,CASSPQRGSTDTQYF
TRBV11-2,-,-,TRBJ2-1,TGTGCCAGCAGCTTAGGGAGCTCCTACAATGAGCAGTTCTTC,CASSLGSSYNEQFF
TRBV7-9,-,-,TRBJ1-2,TGTGCCACCCCTACTAACTATGGCTACACCTTC,CATPTNYGYTF
TRBV28,-,-,TRBJ1-2,TGTGCCAGCACCTCGGAGGCCTTCCCTCGGGGCTACACCTTC,CASTSEAFPRGYTF
TRBV29-1,TRBD2,-,TRBJ2-1,TGCAGCGTTGGACTAGCGGGTTACAATGAGCAGTTCTTC,CSVGLAGYNEQFF
TRBV19,-,-,TRBJ2-7,TGTGCCAGTAGCCCCTCGGTAAGAGCATGGTACGAGCAGTACTTC,CASSPSVRAWYEQYF
TRBV5-6,-,-,TRBJ2-1,TGTGCCAGCAGGAGAAGCCAGGGGACGTACAATGAGCAGTTCTTC,CASRRSQGTYNEQFF
TRBV29-1,-,-,TRBJ1-1,TGCAGCGTTGTAGAAAGGGCCGAAATGAACACTGAAGCTTTCTTT,CSVVERAEMNTEAFF
TRBV7-9,-,few,TRBJ2-3,TGTGCCAGCAGCCGGGCTGGCACAGATACGCAGTATTTT,CASSRAGTDTQYF